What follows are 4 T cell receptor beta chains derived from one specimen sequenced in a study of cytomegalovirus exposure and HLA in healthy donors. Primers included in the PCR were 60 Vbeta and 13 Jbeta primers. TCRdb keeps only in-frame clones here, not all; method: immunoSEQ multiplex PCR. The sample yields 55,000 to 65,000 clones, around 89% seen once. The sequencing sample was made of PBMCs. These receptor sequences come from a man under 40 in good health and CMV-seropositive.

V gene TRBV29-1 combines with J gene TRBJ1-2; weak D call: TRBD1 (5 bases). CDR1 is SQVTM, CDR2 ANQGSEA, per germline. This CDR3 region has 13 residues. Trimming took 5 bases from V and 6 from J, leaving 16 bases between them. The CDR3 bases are TGCAGCGTTCTACCGGCTTGGGGCAATGGCTACACCTTC. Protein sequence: CSVLPAWGNGYTF.

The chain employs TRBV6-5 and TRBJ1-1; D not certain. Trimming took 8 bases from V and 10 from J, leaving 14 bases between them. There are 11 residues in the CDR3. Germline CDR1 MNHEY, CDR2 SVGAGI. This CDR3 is CASWARDRAFF. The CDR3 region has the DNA TGTGCCAGCTGGGCTCGAGATCGAGCTTTCTTT.

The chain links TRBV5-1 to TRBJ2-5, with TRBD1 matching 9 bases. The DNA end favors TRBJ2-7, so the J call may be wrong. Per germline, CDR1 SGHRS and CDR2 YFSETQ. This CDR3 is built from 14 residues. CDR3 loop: CASSSGTGFFEQYF. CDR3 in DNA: TGCGCCAGCAGCTCCGGGACAGGGTTCTTCGAGCAGTACTTC.

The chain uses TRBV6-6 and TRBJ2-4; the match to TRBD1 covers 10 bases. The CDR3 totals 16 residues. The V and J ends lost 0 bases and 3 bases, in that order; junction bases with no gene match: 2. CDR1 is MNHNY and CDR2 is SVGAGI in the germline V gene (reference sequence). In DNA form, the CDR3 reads TGTGCCAGCAGTTACTCAGGGACAGGGGTCAAAAACATTCAGTACTTC. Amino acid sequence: CASSYSGTGVKNIQYF.